The present T cell receptor (beta chain) was sequenced within a study of OX40 agonist ivuxolimab in advanced cancers. The CDR3 sequence is 13 residues long. In germline, CDR1 is SQVTM, CDR2 ANQGSEA. With V trimmed by 7 bases and J by 5 bases, 6 bases remained unmatched. As regards this clone: Its antigen remains unidentified.

Whole-study findings and limits: Expanded clones were, on average, more numerous among CD8+ T cells than CD4+.

Sequencing used immunoSEQ multiplex PCR; TCRdb keeps in-frame clones, though not all of them. The table lists about 30,000 clones, around 80% of them singletons, with approximately 22% in the top ten. This TCR was recovered from an adult with an advanced solid tumor such as melanoma, head and neck, liver or kidney cancer. The rearrangement joins TRBV29-1 to TRBJ2-4; TRBD1 matches 9 bases. The sequenced sample was CD4+ or CD8+ T cells sorted from blood, obtained in a trial of the OX40 agonist ivuxolimab. The CDR3 region is CSARGTGQNIQYF. CDR3 nucleotide sequence: TGCAGCGCTAGAGGGACAGGGCAAAACATTCAGTACTTC.